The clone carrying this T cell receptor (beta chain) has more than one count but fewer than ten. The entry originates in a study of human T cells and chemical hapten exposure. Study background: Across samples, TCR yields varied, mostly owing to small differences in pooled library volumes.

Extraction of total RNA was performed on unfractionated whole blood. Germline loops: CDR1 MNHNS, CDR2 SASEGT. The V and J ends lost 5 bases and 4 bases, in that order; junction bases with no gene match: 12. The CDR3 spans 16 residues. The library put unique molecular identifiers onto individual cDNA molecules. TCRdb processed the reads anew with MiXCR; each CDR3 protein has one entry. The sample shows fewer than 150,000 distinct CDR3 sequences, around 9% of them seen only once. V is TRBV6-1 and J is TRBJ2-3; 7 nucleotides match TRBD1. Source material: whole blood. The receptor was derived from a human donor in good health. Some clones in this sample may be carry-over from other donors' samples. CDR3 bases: TGTGCCAGCAGTAGACCGACAGGGTTCGGGGCAGATACGCAGTATTTT. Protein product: CASSRPTGFGADTQYF.